These T cell receptor beta chains were read from a single sample in a study of control samples from healthy donors and cancer patients. Assay used: immunoSEQ multiplex PCR; TCRdb lists only in-frame clones, some missing. This repertoire shows about 120,000 clones, approximately 88% found once; its top ten account for about 3.9%. Sequenced: PBMCs. The origin of the receptors is a woman between 55 and 75 years old with lung cancer. CDR3s include the opening cysteine and the closing phenylalanine or tryptophan. Size is stated for part of the rows, as once, few or many counts, or as a class when the clone is expanded.

V: TRBV5-4; size: once; J: TRBJ1-6; CDR3: CASSQDRTNSPLHF
V: TRBV6-5; size: once; J: TRBJ1-1; CDR3: CASSRLRGTEAFF
V: TRBV12-3/TRBV12-4; size: NA; J: TRBJ2-3; CDR3: CASRKGIGPTQYF
V: TRBV7-9; size: NA; J: TRBJ2-6; CDR3: CASSQGSGANVLTF
V: TRBV28; size: NA; J: TRBJ1-2; CDR3: CASSKGGTIYGYTF
V: TRBV7-9; size: NA; J: TRBJ1-2; CDR3: CASSLVAGLNGYTF
V: TRBV2; size: NA; J: TRBJ2-3; CDR3: CASSEMSSGTDTQYF
V: TRBV12-3/TRBV12-4; size: NA; J: TRBJ2-1; CDR3: CASTPSDNEQFF
V: TRBV6-5; size: NA; J: TRBJ1-2; CDR3: CASREAGQLGYTF
V: TRBV7-9; size: NA; J: TRBJ1-2; CDR3: CASSSTGTGGLFPNYGYTF